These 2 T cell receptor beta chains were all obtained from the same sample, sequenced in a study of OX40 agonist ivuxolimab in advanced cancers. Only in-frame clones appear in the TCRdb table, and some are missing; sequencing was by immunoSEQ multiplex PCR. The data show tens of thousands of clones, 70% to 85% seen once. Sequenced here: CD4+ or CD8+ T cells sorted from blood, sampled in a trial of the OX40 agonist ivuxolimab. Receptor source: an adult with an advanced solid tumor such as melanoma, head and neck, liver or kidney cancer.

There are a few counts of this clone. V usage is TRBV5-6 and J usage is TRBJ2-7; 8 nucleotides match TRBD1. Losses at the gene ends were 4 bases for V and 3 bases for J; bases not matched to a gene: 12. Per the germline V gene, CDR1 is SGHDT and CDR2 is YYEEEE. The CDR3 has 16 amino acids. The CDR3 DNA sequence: TGTGCCAGCAGCCACCGGACAGGGAAAGACCTCTACGAGCAGTACTTC. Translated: CASSHRTGKDLYEQYF. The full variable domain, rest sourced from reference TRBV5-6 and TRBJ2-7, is DAGVTQSPTHLIKTRGQQVTLRCSPKSGHDTVSWYQQALGQGPQFIFQYYEEEERQRGNFPDRFSGHQFPNYSSELNVNALLLGDSALYLCASSHRTGKDLYEQYFGPGTRLTVT.

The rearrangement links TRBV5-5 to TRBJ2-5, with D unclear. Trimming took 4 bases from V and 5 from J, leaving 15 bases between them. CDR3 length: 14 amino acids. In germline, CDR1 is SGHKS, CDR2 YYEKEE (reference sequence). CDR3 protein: CASSPRPEPETQYF. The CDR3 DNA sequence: TGTGCCAGCAGCCCCCGTCCGGAGCCGGAGACCCAGTACTTC.